This record covers a single T cell receptor (beta chain). Clones were read by immunoSEQ multiplex PCR, and TCRdb kept only the in-frame ones, dropping some. The sample carries roughly 67,000 clones, approximately 90% recorded once. This sample is drawn from a study of T cell changes during pregnancy in multiple sclerosis. CDR1 and CDR2 from the germline V gene are ENHRY and SYGVKD. The CDR3 is made up of 15 amino acids. Trimming stripped 3 bases from V and 0 bases from J, with 11 bases between. V gene TRBV10-3 combines with J gene TRBJ1-1; tentatively, D is TRBD1 (5 bases). The sequencing here drew on peripheral blood, taken in the second trimester of pregnancy. The receptor comes from a female donor with multiple sclerosis, enrolled in a pregnancy study. CDR3: CAISDHPGLNTEAFF. The CDR3 DNA follows: TGTGCCATCAGTGATCATCCAGGGCTGAACACTGAAGCTTTCTTT.